This TCR beta chain was observed in a study of cytomegalovirus exposure and HLA in healthy donors (dated by TCRdb to 2016 to 2017). Regarding the study in general: In an earlier analysis of some 550 of the donors, about 270 Gb of sequence data and 90 million to 130 million unique TCR beta sequences from about 190 million T cells were reported. Approximately 300 gigabases of sequencing data and 91 million or so unique TCR sequences made up an early release that covered under 750 HLA-typed donors. Of the 300 to 500 genotyped donors, more than 75% were placed in the genetic ancestry cluster associated with self-reported Caucasian donors. The study aimed to test whether cataloging public T cell receptors could reveal signatures of past pathogen exposure. The study used immunosequencing to profile the T cell repertoires of about 670 subjects and linked those repertoires to cytomegalovirus serostatus. Along with the approximately 650-subject first cohort, a separate validation cohort of over a hundred different subjects was used. To predict cytomegalovirus infection status, the study brought together high-throughput TCR immunosequencing, statistical association of individual TCRs with disease status, and machine learning. To study patterns of TCR occurrence, a later analysis re-analyzed previously published TCR beta repertoires from more than 550 donors and added high-resolution HLA genotyping. In the later analysis, no new phenotypic data were used to find candidate immune exposures; instead, reliance was placed on TCR beta sequences and their occurrence across donors. In an earlier analysis of about 590 of the donors, high-throughput TCR beta sequencing was used to judge whether each TCR beta V gene segment behaved as functional or pseudogenic. Donor age, sex, ethnicity and CMV serostatus were collected together with the repertoire data. Genome-wide SNP genotypes for about 55% of the roughly 670 donors were used in a later genetic analysis, which treated that subset as a discovery cohort. Every repertoire in the discovery cohort had been generated on one and the same sequencing platform. Class I and class II HLA loci were covered by the typing at four-digit resolution. Typing coverage varied by locus: about 629-640 donors for A, B, C, DRB1 and DQB1; approximately 520 for DQA1; around 570 for DPA1; around 450 for DPB1. Roughly 5 DR-DQ haplotypes were handled as single units for association and clustering, since linkage in the cohort was strong. Among 300 to 500 genotyped donors of the cohort, an average of approximately 240,000 unique TCR beta nucleotide sequences was sequenced per donor, of which approximately 19% were non-productive.

Results and caveats for the whole study, not just this receptor: A cluster of highly shared sequence variants was judged likely to be a technical artifact of the sequencing pipeline. A further reported finding was that TCR beta sequences accurately predicted the HLA-A and HLA-B alleles for most subjects in the first cohort. According to a later analysis, most CMV-associated TCR beta chains appeared to be HLA-restricted, and the HLA associations seemed to be driven largely by CMV exposure. For the cohort, immune exposure information was limited to CMV serostatus. Broadly in line with IMGT annotations, most TCR beta V segments showed up in productive rearrangements about 87% or about 30% of the time in an earlier analysis of several hundred of the donors. The classifier was reported to diagnose cytomegalovirus status with high specificity and sensitivity in both the original and validation cohorts. A later genetic analysis associated a missense DCLRE1C variant with V-gene and J-gene trimming of TCR beta chains, and an independent cohort replicated the association. Roughly uniform sequencing depth across donors was assumed in presence/absence analyses, although this assumption may not hold. In vitro tests confirmed that a few of the cytomegalovirus-associated TCR beta chains recognize cytomegalovirus antigens. It was suggested by the authors that the approach could potentially be generalized to other disease states and immunological phenotypes. At a false discovery rate of 0.05, a later analysis linked fewer than 20,000 TCR beta sequences to specific HLA alleles. A later analysis found that HLA-associated TCR beta chains were more clonally expanded and had lower generation probabilities than equally common non-associated chains. Because some donors lacked HLA typing at each locus, the association tests relied only on the typed subset. Because counts were too low, seventeen rarely observed V segments, including chromosome 9 orphons, were excluded from the earlier analysis of a few hundred of the donors. Some IMGT-functional V segments, including TRBV6-2 and TRBV6-3, could not be distinguished by the 87-base-pair reads and were therefore excluded. Linkage disequilibrium might explain the correlated functional status among segregating V segments, but an unknown experimental factor could not be ruled out. While some public TCRs were present in many individuals, most TCR sequences turned up only very rarely across donors. According to a later genetic analysis, donors in an Asian-associated ancestry cluster had fewer N-insertions in productive TCRs than the approximately 670-donor mean. The cohort was sequenced for TCR beta chains only, and without alpha or paired-chain data the features that could be detected were limited. The study listed 150 to 200 TCR beta chains as associated with cytomegalovirus. Several of the top co-occurrence clusters appeared to be linked to parvovirus B19, influenza, CMV and Epstein-Barr virus, according to a later analysis. When HLA alleles, especially DR and DQ, strongly co-occurred, attributing TCR associations to individual alleles was difficult. In a later analysis, TCR association rates were found to vary across HLA loci, with the most associated TCRs seen for DRB1 alleles and the fewest for HLA-C alleles.

V loses 2 bases of germline sequence and J loses 6 bases, and the interval between the two ends is 10 bases. For CDR1 and CDR2, the germline V gene lists SGHVS and FNYEAQ. The CDR3 covers 14 residues, taking in both the cysteine and the phenylalanine. Only the CDR3 part of the read is kept: 42 bases, read in frame from the first base. Note on this clone: What this receptor recognizes is not known. No qualities accompany the bases; no much larger clone lies one base away.

The cohort consisted of hundreds of healthy bone marrow donors. At the time of sampling, every cohort member was nominally healthy, though immune exposures that went unrecorded were likely present. The donor tested CMV seronegative, placing the donor among the roughly 350 seronegative members of the cohort. Every donor gave a peripheral blood sample, and the peripheral blood mononuclear cells from that sample were used for TCR beta sequencing. Genomic DNA extraction from the blood cell samples was performed with the Qiagen DNeasy Blood Extraction Kit. Library method: the immunoSEQ multiplex PCR assay. A mixture of 60 forward primers for TCR Vbeta segments and 13 reverse primers for TCR Jbeta segments was used in the multiplex PCR. A multiplex PCR assay on genomic DNA amplified the CDR3 region of rearranged TCR beta genes. The amplified TCR beta libraries were sequenced on the Illumina HiSeq System as 87-base-pair reads. The authors' pipeline ran thus. A later analysis counted about 80 million unique TCR beta chains across the 640 or so repertoires, and roughly 9.9 million of these chains were shared by at least two donors. To remove PCR and sequencing errors, raw reads were error-corrected and collapsed into unique sequences using a nearest-neighbor algorithm that merged closely related sequences. CDR3 sequences were aligned to IMGT reference sequences to assign V, D and J gene segments. Each retained sequence needed at least a six-nucleotide match to both a V gene segment and a J gene segment. Rearrangements were classified as productive when the CDR3 lacked stop codons and remained in frame with V and J, and all other rearrangements were classified as non-productive. Following IMGT convention, CDR3 was defined as the stretch from the second conserved V-encoded cysteine up to the conserved J-encoded phenylalanine. Sequences without an unambiguous match to a single V gene segment were excluded from the earlier analysis of over 500 of the donors. In an earlier analysis of a few hundred of the donors, a V segment was called functional when productive rearrangements were above 56.7%, and segregating when the standard deviation between donors exceeded 5%. A statistical classification framework was developed to diagnose cytomegalovirus status using the catalog of TCR beta chain sequences. In a later analysis, V and J genes were assigned by comparing TCR nucleotide sequences against IMGT/GENE-DB human TR gene sequences. A later analysis assigned CDR3 sequences and most-parsimonious VDJ recombination scenarios with the TCRdist pipeline. In a later analysis, every TCR beta chain was defined by the combination of its CDR3 amino acid sequence and its V-gene family, and reads without a unique V-gene family were dropped. A later analysis removed 450 to 600 highly shared, low-generation-probability nucleotide sequences to deal with suspected cross-contamination and a sequencing artifact. In a later analysis, a clonal expansion index for each public chain was calculated from normalized within-repertoire ranks of inferred template counts. In a later analysis, generation probabilities were computed with a VDJ recombination model fitted to out-of-frame rearrangements, and the resulting probabilities were checked against IGoR. In a later analysis, hypergeometric tests were used to score TCR-TCR, TCR-HLA and TCR-CMV co-occurrence, with a repertoire-size bias correction applied to TCR pairs. In a later analysis, false discovery rates were estimated by permuting HLA or CMV assignments 20 times. In a later analysis, co-occurring TCRs were grouped using DBSCAN, with TCRdist sequence similarity added in when clustering inside HLA-allele-positive subsets. Co-occurrence clustering excluded repertoires with fewer than 30,000 or more than 120,000 public chains, plus five with anomalous nucleotide sharing. Held by TCRdb, this immuneACCESS table contains in-frame sequences only and omits some clones. Under half of the omission traces to an unresolved V gene where checked; the cause of the rest is unknown. V and J calls and clone size are copied from that table; D and trimming were computed from the DNA. This sample holds about 180,000 clones; approximately 80% were observed only once. Less than 3% of the sample is in the top ten clones.

The TCR sequence derives from a male donor in good health and CMV-seronegative. Sequenced input: PBMCs. The chain employs TRBV7-6 and TRBJ2-2; a weak D assignment points to TRBD2 (5 bases agree). In nucleotides, the sequence is TGTGCCAGCAGCTTATATGAGGGATCCGGGGAGCTGTTTTTT. This codes for CASSLYEGSGELFF.